Below, 3 T cell receptor beta chains from the same sample are listed, as sequenced in a study of shared clonotypes between healthy human individuals. The repertoire was sequenced with immunoSEQ multiplex PCR; TCRdb's copy has only in-frame clones and lacks some. The sample includes fewer than 3 million clones, 92% of them seen just once. Sequenced sample: naive CD4+ T cells from PBMCs. Subset reported: CD45RA+ positively selected. These receptors all come from a man younger than 30 in good health. Some clones in this sample may be carry-over from other donors' samples.

The chain employs TRBV7-8 and TRBJ2-1, with 14 bases matching TRBD2. The CDR3 has 17 amino acids. Germline CDR1 reads SGHVS; CDR2 reads FQNEAQ. V lost 1 base to trimming and J lost 9 bases; unmatched junction nucleotides: 8. Here the CDR3 reads CASSLVGGTSGSPEQFF. In DNA form, the CDR3 reads TGTGCCAGCAGCTTAGTAGGGGGGACTAGCGGGAGTCCTGAGCAGTTCTTC.

V is TRBV29-1 and J is TRBJ2-1; 9 positions match TRBD2. Trimming at V came to 3 bases and at J to 9 bases, leaving 9 bases not matched to a gene. Looked up from germline, CDR1 is SQVTM and CDR2 is ANQGSEA. The CDR3 consists of 14 residues. This CDR3 reads CSVEDWAGGSEQFF. CDR3 DNA sequence: TGCAGCGTTGAGGATTGGGCGGGAGGGAGTGAGCAGTTCTTC.

V and J are TRBV5-4 and TRBJ2-5; TRBD2 agrees at 8 bases. The junction had 2 bases not matched to a gene; V was cut back by 3 bases and J by 4 bases. The CDR3 extends over 13 amino acids. Germline CDR1 reads SGHNT; CDR2 reads YYREEE (reference sequence). CDR3 in amino acids: CASSSGGGETQYF. The CDR3 nucleotides read TGTGCCAGCAGCTCGGGAGGGGGAGAGACCCAGTACTTC.